One and the same sample provided the 25 T cell receptor beta chains below, sequenced in a study of T cell responses to AZD1222 COVID-19 vaccine. TCRdb's table, derived via immunoSEQ multiplex PCR, lists solely in-frame clones and lacks some. The sample shows some 150,000 clones, roughly 92% of them seen only once. The specimen was peripheral blood, collected on day 0 of AZD1222 vaccination. The source is an adult in good health.

V and J are TRBV11-1 and TRBJ1-1, with unresolved D. This CDR3 has 13 amino acids. V gave up 5 bases and J gave up 1 base, with 8 bases separating them. Germline CDR1 is SGHAT and CDR2 is FQDESV (reference sequence). The CDR3: CASSGSRNTEAFF. CDR3 nucleotides: TGTGCCAGCAGCGGCAGTCGGAACACTGAAGCTTTCTTT.

This chain links TRBV2 with TRBJ1-2; D gene ambiguous. Trimming took 1 base from V and 8 from J, leaving 8 bases between them. Germline CDR1 is SNHLY and CDR2 is FYNNEI. The CDR3 runs 12 residues. CDR3 region: CASSEEAQGYTF. Written as DNA, the CDR3 is TGTGCCAGCAGTGAAGAGGCTCAAGGCTACACCTTC.

V and J are TRBV28 and TRBJ1-4, with a possible D match to TRBD1 (6 bases). CDR3 length: 14 amino acids. Trimming removed 6 bases at V and 7 bases at J, with 15 bases between. Per germline, CDR1 MDHEN and CDR2 SYDVKM. CDR3 in DNA: TGTGCCAGCAGATATTTGGGGGCTGGTGAAAAACTGTTTTTT. Residues: CASRYLGAGEKLFF.

CDR3: CASSLSAREKLFF. The CDR3 nucleotides read TGCGCCAGCAGCCTCAGTGCTCGTGAAAAACTGTTTTTT. This chain links TRBV5-1 with TRBJ1-4; D unclear. CDR1 is SGHRS and CDR2 is YFSETQ in the germline V gene. Trimming stripped 4 bases from V and 7 bases from J, with 11 bases between. The CDR3 runs 13 residues.

This chain links TRBV24-1 with TRBJ1-5; 11 bases are shared with TRBD1. The CDR3 runs to 16 residues. With V trimmed by 3 bases and J by 6 bases, 6 bases remained unmatched. Germline loops: CDR1 KGHDR, CDR2 SFDVKD. The CDR3 loop is CATSDPGQGAPQPQHF. The CDR3 bases are TGTGCCACCAGTGATCCCGGACAGGGGGCACCTCAGCCCCAGCATTTT.

This clone was seen more than once but under ten times. This chain joins TRBV2 and TRBJ2-2; 8 positions match TRBD1. CDR1 is SNHLY, CDR2 FYNNEI, per germline. The CDR3 has 15 amino acids. The V and J ends lost 8 bases and 2 bases, in that order; junction bases with no gene match: 7. Written as DNA, the CDR3 is TGTGCCAGCCAACAGGGGGATTACAACACCGGGGAGCTGTTTTTT. It is translated as CASQQGDYNTGELFF.

This chain links TRBV11-3 with TRBJ1-6; D is undetermined. CDR1 SGHNT and CDR2 YENEEA come from the germline V gene. The ends were cut back, 2 bases at V and 7 bases at J, with 9 bases in the middle. The CDR3 covers 14 residues. The CDR3 region has the DNA TGTGCCAGCAGCTTACGAGGCAGCAATTCACCCCTCCACTTT. As protein: CASSLRGSNSPLHF.

The rearrangement joins TRBV9 to TRBJ1-3, with a tentative D call TRBD1 (6 bases). This CDR3 spans 14 amino acids. Germline CDR1 and CDR2: SGDLS and YYNGEE. V lost 5 bases and J lost 0, with 9 bases in between. CDR3 residues: CASSGGLSGNTIYF. The DNA for the CDR3 is TGTGCCAGCAGTGGGGGGCTCTCTGGAAACACCATATATTTT.

CDR3 DNA: TGTGCCAGCAGTTCTACGACAGGGAGGGGAGAAAAACTGTTTTTT. Translating it yields CASSSTTGRGEKLFF. The chain has TRBV6-5 and TRBJ1-4; 7 positions match TRBD1. Trimming at V came to 4 bases and at J to 8 bases, leaving 10 bases not matched to a gene. The CDR3 covers 15 residues. Looked up from germline, CDR1 is MNHEY and CDR2 is SVGAGI.

This clone came up a few times. CDR3 sequence (DNA): TGTGCCAGCAGCTCTGGACAGACGGACCCCCTCACAGATACGCAGTATTTT. Translation: CASSSGQTDPLTDTQYF. The chain recombines TRBV11-3 with TRBJ2-3, with D possibly being TRBD1 (6 bases). The V gene lost 4 bases and the J gene lost 2 bases, with 19 bases spanning the gap. CDR1 is SGHNT, CDR2 YENEEA, per germline. There are 17 residues in the CDR3.

This chain's CDR3 is CASSLDRKGSTGANVLTF. CDR3 bases: TGTGCCAGCAGCTTGGACAGGAAAGGATCTACTGGGGCCAACGTCCTGACTTTC. The chain couples TRBV6-4 to TRBJ2-6, with 7 bases identical to TRBD1. CDR1 and CDR2 (germline): MRHNA, SNTAGT. V lost 6 bases to trimming and J lost 2 bases; unmatched junction nucleotides: 13. This CDR3 contains 18 residues.

This rearrangement joins TRBV4-1 to TRBJ1-2, with 10 bases identical to TRBD1. This CDR3 has 14 amino acids. After removal of 4 bases from V and 8 bases from J, the junction contained 7 bases not matched to a gene. CDR1 is MGHRA, CDR2 YSYEKL, per germline. The CDR3 loop reads CASSRDRGLRGYTF. The CDR3 nucleotides are TGCGCCAGCAGCCGGGACAGGGGTCTGAGAGGCTACACCTTC.

This clone is labeled as medium-sized (0.01 to 0.1%). The chain carries TRBV20-1 and TRBJ2-3; D is unclear. The CDR3 consists of 11 residues. V was trimmed by 0 bases and J by 5 bases, leaving 3 bases between them. The V gene's germline CDR1 is DFQATT and CDR2 SNEGSKA (reference sequence). The CDR3 region has the DNA TGCAGTGCTAGAGAGGGAGATACGCAGTATTTT. It encodes CSAREGDTQYF.

The V and J genes are TRBV24-1 and TRBJ2-3; D is tentatively TRBD1 or TRBD2 (7 bases each). The CDR3 runs to 18 residues. The V end was cut by 4 bases, the J end by 4 bases, with 23 bases between. Germline lookup yields CDR1 KGHDR and CDR2 SFDVKD. The DNA for the CDR3 is TGTGCCACCAGTGAAACCCGTCAGGGGGGGGGTTATGCAGATACGCAGTATTTT. This encodes CATSETRQGGGYADTQYF.

This chain joins TRBV2 and TRBJ2-3; 7 positions match TRBD1. The V and J ends lost 5 bases and 4 bases, in that order; junction bases with no gene match: 9. There are 15 residues in the CDR3. Germline CDR1 reads SNHLY; CDR2 reads FYNNEI. The CDR3 region has the DNA TGTGCCAGCAGTCAGAGACAGGGTATGTCAGATACGCAGTATTTT. Protein: CASSQRQGMSDTQYF.

The V gene is TRBV5-1, the J gene TRBJ1-5; D not certain. Germline lookup yields CDR1 SGHRS and CDR2 YFSETQ. The CDR3 consists of 11 residues. The V end lost 7 bases, the J end lost 5 bases, and 7 bases lay between the germline ends. The CDR3 reads CASPLDQPQHF. The CDR3 DNA reads TGCGCCAGCCCCCTTGATCAGCCCCAGCATTTT. Full variable domain (rest looked up from reference TRBV5-1 and TRBJ1-5): KAGVTQTPRYLIKTRGQQVTLSCSPISGHRSVSWYQQTPGQGLQFLFEYFSETQRNKGNFPGRFSGRQFSNSRSEMNVSTLELGDSALYLCASPLDQPQHFGDGTRLSIL.

This clone showed up just a few times. The chain combines TRBV6-4 with TRBJ2-1, with 10 positions matching TRBD1. V was clipped by 2 bases and J by 3 bases; unmatched bases: 1. This CDR3 spans 15 amino acids. CDR1 and CDR2 (germline): MRHNA, SNTAGT. CDR3 nucleotide sequence: TGTGCCAGCAGTGACGGACAGGGGGACTACAATGAGCAGTTCTTC. The encoded protein is CASSDGQGDYNEQFF.

V gene TRBV24-1 combines with J gene TRBJ1-2, with 11 bases fitting TRBD1. There are 16 residues in the CDR3. J was trimmed by 4 bases and V by 3 bases; bases with no gene match: 6. Germline V lookup: CDR1 KGHDR, CDR2 SFDVKD. The CDR3 bases are TGTGCCACCAGTGATCCCGGACAGGGGGCGACCTATGGCTACACCTTC. It translates to CATSDPGQGATYGYTF.

The chain carries TRBV6-2 or TRBV6-3 and TRBJ1-5; D perhaps matches TRBD1 (6 bases). With 6 bases removed from V and 1 base from J, the gap between germline ends came to 13 bases. The germline gives CDR1 MNHEY, CDR2 SVGEGT. This CDR3 is 15 amino acids long. The CDR3: CASSGAGTSNQPQHF. CDR3 nucleotides: TGTGCCAGCAGCGGGGCCGGGACAAGCAATCAGCCCCAGCATTTT.

This clone was recorded only once. This chain links TRBV28 with TRBJ2-1, with 7 bases that match TRBD2. Germline assignment: CDR1 MDHEN and CDR2 SYDVKM. The CDR3 spans 15 residues. The junction had 9 bases not matched to a gene; V was cut back by 3 bases and J by 7 bases. DNA of the CDR3: TGTGCCAGCAGTTTCCCCAGACTAGCTAGTAATGAGCAGTTCTTC. It is translated as CASSFPRLASNEQFF.

This chain uses TRBV7-2 with TRBJ2-2, with D possibly TRBD2 on 6 matching bases. Germline V gives CDR1 SGHTA, CDR2 FQGNSA. Trimming left V 0 bases short and J 5 bases short, with 10 bases between. The CDR3 is 15 amino acids. The CDR3 reads CASSLAWGVTGELFF. In nucleotides, the CDR3 is TGTGCCAGCAGCTTAGCTTGGGGGGTAACCGGGGAGCTGTTTTTT.

V gene TRBV5-1 combines with J gene TRBJ1-3; D not resolved. Germline V gives CDR1 SGHRS, CDR2 YFSETQ. CDR3 size: 16 residues. V lost 0 bases and J lost 4, with 14 bases in between. CDR3 bases: TGCGCCAGCAGCTTGGCCGGGTGGACCCAAGGAAACACCATATATTTT. It specifies CASSLAGWTQGNTIYF.

V and J are TRBV24-1 and TRBJ2-1; 7 bases align to TRBD1. This CDR3 contains 18 residues. Unmatched junction bases numbered 11, after V lost 4 bases and J lost 0 bases. Looked up from germline, CDR1 is KGHDR and CDR2 is SFDVKD. CDR3 nucleotides: TGTGCCACCAGTGACTATAAAAGGACAGGCGGCTCCTACAATGAGCAGTTCTTC. Its protein product is CATSDYKRTGGSYNEQFF.

This chain uses TRBV7-9 with TRBJ1-1; unclear D gene. V lost 5 bases and J 6 bases, leaving 19 bases between the germline ends. This CDR3 is 15 amino acids long. Looked up from germline, CDR1 is SEHNR and CDR2 is FQNEAQ (reference sequence). This CDR3 reads CASSANPQVAAEAFF. CDR3 DNA: TGTGCCAGCAGCGCCAACCCCCAGGTGGCCGCTGAAGCTTTCTTT.

In this sample, this clone turned up a few times. The chain carries TRBV29-1 and TRBJ1-1; possibly TRBD1 for D (6 bases). V lost 1 base and J 6 bases, leaving 12 bases between the germline ends. Germline-derived CDR1 and CDR2 are SQVTM and ANQGSEA. The CDR3 length is 13 residues. The CDR3 loop is CSVEVSGVAEAFF. The CDR3 DNA sequence: TGCAGCGTTGAAGTTTCAGGGGTGGCTGAAGCTTTCTTT.